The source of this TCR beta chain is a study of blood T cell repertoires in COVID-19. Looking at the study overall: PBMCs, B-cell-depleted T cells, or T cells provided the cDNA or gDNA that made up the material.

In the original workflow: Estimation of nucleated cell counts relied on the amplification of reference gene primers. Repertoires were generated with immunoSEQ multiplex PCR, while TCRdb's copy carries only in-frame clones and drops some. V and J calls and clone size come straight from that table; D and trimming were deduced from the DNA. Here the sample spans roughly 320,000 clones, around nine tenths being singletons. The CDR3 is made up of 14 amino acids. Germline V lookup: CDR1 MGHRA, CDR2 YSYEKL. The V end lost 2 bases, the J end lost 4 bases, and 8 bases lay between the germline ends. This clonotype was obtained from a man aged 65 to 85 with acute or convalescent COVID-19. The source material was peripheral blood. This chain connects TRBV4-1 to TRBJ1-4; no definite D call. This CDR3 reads CASSQFPSNEKLFF. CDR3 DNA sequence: TGCGCCAGCAGCCAATTTCCGAGTAATGAAAAACTGTTTTTT.